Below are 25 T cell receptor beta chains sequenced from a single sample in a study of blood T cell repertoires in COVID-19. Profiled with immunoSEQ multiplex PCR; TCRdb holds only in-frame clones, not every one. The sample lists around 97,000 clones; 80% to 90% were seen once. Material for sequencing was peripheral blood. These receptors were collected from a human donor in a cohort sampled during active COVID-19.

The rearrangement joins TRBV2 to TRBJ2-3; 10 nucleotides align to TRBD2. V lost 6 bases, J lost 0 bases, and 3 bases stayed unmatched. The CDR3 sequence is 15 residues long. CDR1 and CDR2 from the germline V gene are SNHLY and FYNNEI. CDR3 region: CASRLAGTSTDTQYF. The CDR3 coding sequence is TGTGCCAGCAGACTAGCGGGGACTAGCACAGATACGCAGTATTTT.

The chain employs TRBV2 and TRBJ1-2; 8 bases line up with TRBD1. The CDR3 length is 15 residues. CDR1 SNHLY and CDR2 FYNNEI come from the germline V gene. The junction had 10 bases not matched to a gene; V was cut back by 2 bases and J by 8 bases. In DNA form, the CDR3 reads TGTGCCAGCAGTGAAAGGCGTCAGGGGGCGCGAGGCTACACCTTC. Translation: CASSERRQGARGYTF.

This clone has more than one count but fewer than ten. CDR3 region: CASSWGGAEAFF. CDR3 sequence (DNA): TGCGCCAGCAGCTGGGGGGGCGCTGAAGCTTTCTTT. The chain employs TRBV5-1 and TRBJ1-1; possible D gene TRBD1, 6 bases. The V end was cut by 3 bases, the J end by 6 bases, with 9 bases between. Germline CDR1 SGHRS, CDR2 YFSETQ. This CDR3 is 12 amino acids long.

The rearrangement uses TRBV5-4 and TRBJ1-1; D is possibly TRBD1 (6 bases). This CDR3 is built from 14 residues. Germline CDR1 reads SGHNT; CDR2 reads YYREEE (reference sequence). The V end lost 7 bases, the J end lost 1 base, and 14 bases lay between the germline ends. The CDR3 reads CASGYGQRNTEAFF. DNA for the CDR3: TGTGCCAGCGGCTACGGACAGAGGAACACTGAAGCTTTCTTT.

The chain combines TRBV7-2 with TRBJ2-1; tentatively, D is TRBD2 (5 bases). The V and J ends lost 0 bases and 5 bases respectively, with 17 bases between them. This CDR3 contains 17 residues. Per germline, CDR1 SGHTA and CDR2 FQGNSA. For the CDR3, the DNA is TGTGCCAGCAGCTTAGCGTTTAGGGTAGGGAGAGACAATGAGCAGTTCTTC. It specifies CASSLAFRVGRDNEQFF.

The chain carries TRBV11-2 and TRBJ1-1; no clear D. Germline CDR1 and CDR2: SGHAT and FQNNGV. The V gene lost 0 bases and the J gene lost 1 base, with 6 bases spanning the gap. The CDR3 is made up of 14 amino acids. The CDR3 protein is CASSLERWNTEAFF. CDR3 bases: TGTGCCAGCAGCTTAGAGAGATGGAACACTGAAGCTTTCTTT.

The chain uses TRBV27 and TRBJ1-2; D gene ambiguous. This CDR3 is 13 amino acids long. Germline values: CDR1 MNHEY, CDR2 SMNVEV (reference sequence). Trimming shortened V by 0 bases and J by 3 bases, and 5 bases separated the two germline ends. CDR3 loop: CASSLSADYGYTF. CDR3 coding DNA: TGTGCCAGCAGTTTATCAGCCGACTATGGCTACACCTTC.

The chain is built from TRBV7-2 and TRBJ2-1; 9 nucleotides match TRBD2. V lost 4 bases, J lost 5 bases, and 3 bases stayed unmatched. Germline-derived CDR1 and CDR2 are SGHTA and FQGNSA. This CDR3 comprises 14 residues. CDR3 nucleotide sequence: TGTGCCAGCAGCTACGCTAGCGGGGACAATGAGCAGTTCTTC. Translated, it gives CASSYASGDNEQFF.

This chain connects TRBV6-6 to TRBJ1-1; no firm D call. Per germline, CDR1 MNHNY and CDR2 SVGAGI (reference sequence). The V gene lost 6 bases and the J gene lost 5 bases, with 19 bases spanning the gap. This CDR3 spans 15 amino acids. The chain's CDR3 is CASSLGGSKRTEAFF. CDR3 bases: TGTGCCAGCAGCCTGGGCGGGTCCAAGAGGACTGAAGCTTTCTTT.

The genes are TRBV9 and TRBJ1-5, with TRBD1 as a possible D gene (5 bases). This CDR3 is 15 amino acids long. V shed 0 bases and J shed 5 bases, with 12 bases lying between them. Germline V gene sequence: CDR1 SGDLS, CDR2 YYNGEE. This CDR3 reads CASSVASGSDQPQHF. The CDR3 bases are TGTGCCAGCAGCGTAGCTTCAGGGTCGGATCAGCCCCAGCATTTT.

The CDR3 nucleotides read TGTGCCAGCAGCTTATTTGGGACAGGGTCAACCTACGAGCAGTACTTC. This encodes CASSLFGTGSTYEQYF. The chain employs TRBV7-9 and TRBJ2-7; the match to TRBD1 covers 9 bases. The V gene's germline CDR1 is SEHNR and CDR2 FQNEAQ (reference sequence). V shed 2 bases and J 2 bases; nucleotides not matched to a gene: 7. The CDR3 is made up of 16 amino acids.

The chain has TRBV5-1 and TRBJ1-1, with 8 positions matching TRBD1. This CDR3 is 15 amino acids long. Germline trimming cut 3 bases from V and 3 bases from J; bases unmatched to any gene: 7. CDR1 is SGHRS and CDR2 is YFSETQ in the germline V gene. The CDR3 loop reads CASSWTGTGDTEAFF. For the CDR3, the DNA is TGCGCCAGCAGCTGGACCGGGACAGGCGACACTGAAGCTTTCTTT.

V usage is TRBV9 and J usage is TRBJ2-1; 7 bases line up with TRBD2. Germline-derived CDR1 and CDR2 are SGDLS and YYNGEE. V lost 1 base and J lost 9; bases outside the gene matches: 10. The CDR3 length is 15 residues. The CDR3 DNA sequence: TGTGCCAGCAGCGTATTGGGGGAGGGCTCGGGTGAGCAGTTCTTC. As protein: CASSVLGEGSGEQFF.

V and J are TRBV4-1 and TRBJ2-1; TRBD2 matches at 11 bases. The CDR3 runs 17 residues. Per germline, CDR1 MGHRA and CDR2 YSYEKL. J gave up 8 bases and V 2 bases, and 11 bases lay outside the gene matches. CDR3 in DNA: TGCGCCAGCAGCCAACGAGCGGGACTAGCGGTTAAGGATGAGCAGTTCTTC. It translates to CASSQRAGLAVKDEQFF.

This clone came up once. CDR3 sequence (DNA): TGTGCCAGCAGCGGATCGGGGTCCCGCTCTGGGGCCAACGTCCTGACTTTC. Translated: CASSGSGSRSGANVLTF. V is TRBV7-2 and J is TRBJ2-6, with D perhaps TRBD2 (5 bases). V was clipped by 5 bases and J by 0 bases, with 14 bases between them. Germline lookup yields CDR1 SGHTA and CDR2 FQGNSA. The CDR3 has 17 amino acids.

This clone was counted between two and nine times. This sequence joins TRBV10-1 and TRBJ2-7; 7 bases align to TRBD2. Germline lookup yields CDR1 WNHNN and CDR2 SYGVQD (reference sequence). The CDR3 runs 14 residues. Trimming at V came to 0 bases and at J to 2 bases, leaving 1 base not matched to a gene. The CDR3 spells CASSESSGAYEQYF. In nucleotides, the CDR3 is TGCGCCAGCAGTGAGTCGAGCGGGGCCTACGAGCAGTACTTC.

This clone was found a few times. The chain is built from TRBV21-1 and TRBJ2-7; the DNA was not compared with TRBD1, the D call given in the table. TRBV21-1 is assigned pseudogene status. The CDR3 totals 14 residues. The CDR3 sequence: CASSRDSQWVEQYF. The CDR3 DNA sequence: TGTGCCAGCAGCCGGGACAGCCAGTGGGTAGAGCAGTACTTC.

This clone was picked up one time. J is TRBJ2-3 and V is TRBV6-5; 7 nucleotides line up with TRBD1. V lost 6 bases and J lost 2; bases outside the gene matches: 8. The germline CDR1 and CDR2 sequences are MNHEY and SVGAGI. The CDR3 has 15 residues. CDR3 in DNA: TGTGCCAGCAGCCCCCGGACAGGATACACAGATACGCAGTATTTT. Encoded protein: CASSPRTGYTDTQYF.

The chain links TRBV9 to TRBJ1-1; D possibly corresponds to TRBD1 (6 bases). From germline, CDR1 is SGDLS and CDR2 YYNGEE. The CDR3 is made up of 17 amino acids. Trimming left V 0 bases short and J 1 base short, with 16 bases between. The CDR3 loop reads CASSVVPLQGRNTEAFF. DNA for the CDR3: TGTGCCAGCAGCGTAGTCCCTCTTCAGGGGAGGAACACTGAAGCTTTCTTT.

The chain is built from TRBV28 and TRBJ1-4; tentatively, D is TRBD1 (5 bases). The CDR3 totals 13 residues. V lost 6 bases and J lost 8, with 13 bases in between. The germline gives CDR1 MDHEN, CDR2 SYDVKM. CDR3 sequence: CASRQAASEKLFF. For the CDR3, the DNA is TGTGCCAGCAGACAGGCGGCCTCCGAAAAACTGTTTTTT.

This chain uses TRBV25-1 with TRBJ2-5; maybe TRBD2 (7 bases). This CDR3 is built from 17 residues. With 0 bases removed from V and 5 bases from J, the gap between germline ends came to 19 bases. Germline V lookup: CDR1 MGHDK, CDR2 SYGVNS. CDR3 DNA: TGTGCCAGCAGTGAATATAAAGGGGGGGCCTGGGGTGAGACCCAGTACTTC. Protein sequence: CASSEYKGGAWGETQYF.

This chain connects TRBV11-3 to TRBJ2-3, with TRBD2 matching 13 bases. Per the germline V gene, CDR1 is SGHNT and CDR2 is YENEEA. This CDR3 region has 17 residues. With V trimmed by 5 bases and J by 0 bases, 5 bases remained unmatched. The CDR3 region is CASSPRTSGSSTDTQYF. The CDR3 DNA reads TGTGCCAGCAGCCCAAGGACTAGCGGGAGTAGCACAGATACGCAGTATTTT.

In DNA form, the CDR3 reads TGTGCCAGCAGCTGGACAGGGGATAACACTGAAGCTTTCTTT. This encodes CASSWTGDNTEAFF. The chain employs TRBV7-3 and TRBJ1-1, with TRBD1 matching over 9 bases. The junction had 2 bases not matched to a gene; V was cut back by 4 bases and J by 2 bases. Germline V lookup: CDR1 SGHTA, CDR2 FQGTGA. The CDR3 runs 14 residues.

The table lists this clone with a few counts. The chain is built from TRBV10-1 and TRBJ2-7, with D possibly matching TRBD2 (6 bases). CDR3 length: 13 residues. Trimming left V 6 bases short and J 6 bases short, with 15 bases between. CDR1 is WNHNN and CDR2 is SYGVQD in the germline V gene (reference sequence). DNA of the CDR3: TGCGCCAGCAGCCAGACTAGTTGGGGCGAGCAGTACTTC. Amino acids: CASSQTSWGEQYF.

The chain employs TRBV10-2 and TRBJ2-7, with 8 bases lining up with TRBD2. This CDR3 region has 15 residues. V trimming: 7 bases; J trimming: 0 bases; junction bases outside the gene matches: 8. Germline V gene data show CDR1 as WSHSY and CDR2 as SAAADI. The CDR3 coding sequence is TGCGCCAGCACCACCGGGACTAGGAGCTCCTACGAGCAGTACTTC. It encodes CASTTGTRSSYEQYF.